The rows below give T cell receptor beta chains drawn from one sample of a study of early T cells in non-severe SARS-CoV-2 infection. TCRdb passed the 5' RACE reads through MiXCR, listing each CDR3 protein once. The sample includes 70,000 to 95,000 distinct CDR3 sequences, less than 20% of them seen just once. Material: whole blood. These TCRs come from an adult who was a healthcare worker with PCR-confirmed SARS-CoV-2 infection or an uninfected control (not recorded which). Both conserved end residues are part of each CDR3. The order of the fields is J gene, D gene, V gene, clone size, CDR3 protein, CDR3 DNA. The D gene is left open where the match is weak. Clone size appears in some rows only: once, few, many, or a class for an expanded clone.

j_gene: TRBJ2-1
d_gene: .
v_gene: TRBV7-2
abundance: many
CDR3aa: CASSRGRSSYNEQFF
CDR3nt: TGTGCCAGCAGCCGTGGGCGCTCATCTTACAATGAGCAGTTCTTC

j_gene: TRBJ2-2
d_gene: .
v_gene: TRBV20-1
abundance: few
CDR3aa: CSAMGANTGELFF
CDR3nt: TGCAGTGCTATGGGGGCGAACACCGGGGAGCTGTTTTTT

j_gene: TRBJ1-2
d_gene: .
v_gene: TRBV29-1
abundance: .
CDR3aa: CSVEGGGRYGYTF
CDR3nt: TGCAGCGTTGAAGGGGGAGGGAGGTACGGCTACACCTTC

j_gene: TRBJ2-3
d_gene: .
v_gene: TRBV11-1
abundance: few
CDR3aa: CASSSGTSFGDTQYF
CDR3nt: TGTGCCAGCAGCAGTGGGACATCCTTCGGGGATACGCAGTATTTT

j_gene: TRBJ1-5
d_gene: TRBD1
v_gene: TRBV6-6
abundance: many
CDR3aa: CASSGRTGGNQPQHF
CDR3nt: TGTGCCAGCAGTGGACGGACAGGGGGCAATCAGCCCCAGCATTTT

j_gene: TRBJ2-1
d_gene: TRBD2
v_gene: TRBV12-3/TRBV12-4
abundance: few
CDR3aa: CASSATSGGYNEQFF
CDR3nt: TGTGCCAGCAGTGCGACTAGCGGGGGGTACAATGAGCAGTTCTTC

j_gene: TRBJ1-6
d_gene: TRBD1
v_gene: TRBV10-3
abundance: .
CDR3aa: CAIRPGQGENSPLHF
CDR3nt: TGTGCCATCAGGCCGGGACAGGGGGAGAATTCACCCCTCCACTTT

j_gene: TRBJ2-2
d_gene: TRBD1
v_gene: TRBV2
abundance: few
CDR3aa: CASTNQGVKAGELFF
CDR3nt: TGTGCCAGCACAAATCAGGGGGTGAAGGCCGGGGAGCTGTTTTTT

j_gene: TRBJ1-5
d_gene: .
v_gene: TRBV4-1
abundance: few
CDR3aa: CASSPVDLILGGQPQHF
CDR3nt: TGCGCCAGCAGCCCAGTCGACCTAATACTGGGGGGACAGCCCCAGCATTTT

j_gene: TRBJ2-7
d_gene: .
v_gene: TRBV6-5
abundance: many
CDR3aa: CASRPLTPRYEQYF
CDR3nt: TGTGCCAGCAGGCCACTTACCCCTCGCTACGAGCAGTACTTC

j_gene: TRBJ1-2
d_gene: TRBD1
v_gene: TRBV5-8
abundance: many
CDR3aa: CASSLPTGGDYGYTF
CDR3nt: TGTGCCAGCAGCTTACCTACAGGGGGGGACTATGGCTACACCTTC

j_gene: TRBJ2-2
d_gene: TRBD1
v_gene: TRBV9
abundance: .
CDR3aa: CASSESPGGFTGELFF
CDR3nt: TGTGCCAGCAGCGAATCCCCAGGGGGCTTCACCGGGGAGCTGTTTTTT

j_gene: TRBJ1-5
d_gene: .
v_gene: TRBV20-1
abundance: .
CDR3aa: CSARELGNWDQPQHF
CDR3nt: TGCAGTGCTAGAGAGCTGGGGAATTGGGATCAGCCCCAGCATTTT

j_gene: TRBJ1-1
d_gene: .
v_gene: TRBV10-1
abundance: .
CDR3aa: CASSSRGGEAFF
CDR3nt: TGCGCCAGCAGTTCCCGAGGAGGGGAAGCTTTCTTT

j_gene: TRBJ1-3
d_gene: .
v_gene: TRBV18
abundance: .
CDR3aa: CASSSSARNTIYF
CDR3nt: TGTGCCAGCTCATCTTCAGCCCGAAACACCATATATTTT

j_gene: TRBJ2-7
d_gene: TRBD1
v_gene: TRBV12-5
abundance: few
CDR3aa: CASGLVTKGQLASYEQYF
CDR3nt: TGTGCTAGTGGTTTGGTTACGAAGGGACAGTTGGCTTCCTACGAGCAGTACTTC